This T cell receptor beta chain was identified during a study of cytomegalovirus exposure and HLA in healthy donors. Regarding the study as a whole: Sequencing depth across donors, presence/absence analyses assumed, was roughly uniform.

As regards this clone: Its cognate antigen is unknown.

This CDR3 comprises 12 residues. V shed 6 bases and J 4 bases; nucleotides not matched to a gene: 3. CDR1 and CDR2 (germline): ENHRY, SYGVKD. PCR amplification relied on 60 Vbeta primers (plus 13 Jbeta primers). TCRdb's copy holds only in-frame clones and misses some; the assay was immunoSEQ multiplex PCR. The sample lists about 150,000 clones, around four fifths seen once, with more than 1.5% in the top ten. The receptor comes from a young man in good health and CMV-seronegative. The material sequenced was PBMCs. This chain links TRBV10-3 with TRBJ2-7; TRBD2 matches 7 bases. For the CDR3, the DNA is TGTGCCATCAGGGGGGGAGGGTACGAGCAGTACTTC. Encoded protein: CAIRGGGYEQYF.